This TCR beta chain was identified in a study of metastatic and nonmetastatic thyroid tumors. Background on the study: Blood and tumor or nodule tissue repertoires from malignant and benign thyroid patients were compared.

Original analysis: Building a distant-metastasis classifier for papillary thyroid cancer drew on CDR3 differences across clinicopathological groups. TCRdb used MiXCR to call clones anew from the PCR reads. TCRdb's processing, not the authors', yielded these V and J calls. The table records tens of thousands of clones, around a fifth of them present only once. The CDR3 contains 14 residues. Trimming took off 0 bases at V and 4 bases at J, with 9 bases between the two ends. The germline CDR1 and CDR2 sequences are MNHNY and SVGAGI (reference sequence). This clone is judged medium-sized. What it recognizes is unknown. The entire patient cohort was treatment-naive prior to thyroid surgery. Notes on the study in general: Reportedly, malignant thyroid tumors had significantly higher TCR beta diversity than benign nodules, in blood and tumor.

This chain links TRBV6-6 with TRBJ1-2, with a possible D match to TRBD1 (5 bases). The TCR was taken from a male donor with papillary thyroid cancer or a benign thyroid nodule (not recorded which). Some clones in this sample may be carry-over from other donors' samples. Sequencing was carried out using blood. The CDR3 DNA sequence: TGTGCCAGCAGTTACTCGCGGGGCGCCTATGGCTACACCTTC. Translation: CASSYSRGAYGYTF.